This section outlines one TCR beta chain sequence together with its context. Its specificity is not known. Clones were read by immunoSEQ multiplex PCR, and TCRdb kept only the in-frame ones, dropping some. The table lists roughly 170,000 clones, around 94% of them singletons. This sample was included in a study of T cell responses to AZD1222 COVID-19 vaccine. Germline CDR1 and CDR2: SGDLS and YYNGEE. V dropped 0 bases and J dropped 7 bases, with 13 bases sitting between them. The CDR3 is made up of 15 amino acids. Pooled samples include second doses given at about 4 or 12 weeks. Study-level results: Nearly half of spike-specific TCRs reportedly go after variant regions that carry no mutations. Females outnumbered males among donors, who were mostly white British; clonal diversity was possibly underestimated. A rise in Spike-specific TCR breadth and depth followed two AZD1222 doses.

The specimen was peripheral blood, collected 28 days after the second AZD1222 dose. The sequence came from an adult who received the AZD1222 COVID-19 vaccine. The V and J genes are TRBV9 and TRBJ1-4; no clear D. CDR3 in amino acids: CASSVEGWGGEKLFF. CDR3 sequence (DNA): TGTGCCAGCAGCGTAGAAGGCTGGGGAGGTGAAAAACTGTTTTTT.